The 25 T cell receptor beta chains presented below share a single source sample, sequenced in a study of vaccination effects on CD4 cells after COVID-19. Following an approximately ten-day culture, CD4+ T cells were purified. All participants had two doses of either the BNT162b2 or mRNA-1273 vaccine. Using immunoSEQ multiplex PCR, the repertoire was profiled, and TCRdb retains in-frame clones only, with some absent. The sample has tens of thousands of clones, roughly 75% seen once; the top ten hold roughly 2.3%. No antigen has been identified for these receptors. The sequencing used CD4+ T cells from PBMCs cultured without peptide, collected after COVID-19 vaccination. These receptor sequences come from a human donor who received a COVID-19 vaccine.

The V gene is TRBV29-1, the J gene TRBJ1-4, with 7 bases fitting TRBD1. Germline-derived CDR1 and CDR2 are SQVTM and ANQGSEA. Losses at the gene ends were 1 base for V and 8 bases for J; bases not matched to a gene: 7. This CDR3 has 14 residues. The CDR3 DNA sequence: TGCAGCGTTGAAGGAGGCAGGGGGAACGAAAAACTGTTTTTT. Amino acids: CSVEGGRGNEKLFF.

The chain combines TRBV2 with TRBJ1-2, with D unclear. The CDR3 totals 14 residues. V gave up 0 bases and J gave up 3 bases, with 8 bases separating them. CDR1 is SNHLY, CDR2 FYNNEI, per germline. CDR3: CASSEAGEYYGYTF. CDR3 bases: TGTGCCAGCAGTGAAGCGGGCGAGTACTATGGCTACACCTTC.

The CDR3 sequence is CASSAQGNTEAFF. The CDR3 DNA is TGTGCCAGCAGTGCACAAGGGAACACTGAAGCTTTCTTT. V gene TRBV6-2 or TRBV6-3 combines with J gene TRBJ1-1; the D is unclear. The ends were cut back, 5 bases at V and 1 base at J, with 8 bases in the middle. Germline V lookup: CDR1 MNHEY, CDR2 SVGEGT. The CDR3 runs to 13 residues.

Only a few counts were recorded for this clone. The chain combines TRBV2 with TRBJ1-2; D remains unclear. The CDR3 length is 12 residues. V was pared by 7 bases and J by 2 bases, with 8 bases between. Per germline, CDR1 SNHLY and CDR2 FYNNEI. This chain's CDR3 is CASMALNYGYTF. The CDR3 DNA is TGTGCCAGCATGGCGCTCAACTATGGCTACACCTTC.

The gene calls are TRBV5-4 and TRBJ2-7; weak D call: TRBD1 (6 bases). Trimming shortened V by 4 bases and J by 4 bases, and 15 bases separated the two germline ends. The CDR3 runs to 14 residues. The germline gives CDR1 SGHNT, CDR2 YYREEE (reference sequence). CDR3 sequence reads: CASSPRQDGYEQYV. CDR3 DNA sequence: TGTGCCAGCAGCCCGCGACAGGACGGGTACGAGCAGTACGTC.

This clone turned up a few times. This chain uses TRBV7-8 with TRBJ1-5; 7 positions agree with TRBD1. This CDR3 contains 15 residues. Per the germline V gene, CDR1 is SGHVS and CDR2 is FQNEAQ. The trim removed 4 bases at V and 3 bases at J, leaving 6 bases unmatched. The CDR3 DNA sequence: TGTGCCAGCAGCTCCTACAGGGGAATCAATCAGCCCCAGCATTTT. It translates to CASSSYRGINQPQHF.

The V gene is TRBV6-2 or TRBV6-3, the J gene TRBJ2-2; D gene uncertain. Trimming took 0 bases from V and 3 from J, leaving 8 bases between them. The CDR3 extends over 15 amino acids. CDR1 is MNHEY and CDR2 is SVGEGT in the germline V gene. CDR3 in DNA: TGTGCCAGCAGTTACTCCGGCAGAGACACCGGGGAGCTGTTTTTT. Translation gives CASSYSGRDTGELFF.

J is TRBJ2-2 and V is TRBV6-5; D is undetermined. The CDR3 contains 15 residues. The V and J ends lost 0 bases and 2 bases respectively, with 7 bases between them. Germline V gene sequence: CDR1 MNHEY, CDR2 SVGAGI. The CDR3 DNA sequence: TGTGCCAGCAGTTACTCGAGCTTTAACACCGGGGAGCTGTTTTTT. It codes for CASSYSSFNTGELFF.

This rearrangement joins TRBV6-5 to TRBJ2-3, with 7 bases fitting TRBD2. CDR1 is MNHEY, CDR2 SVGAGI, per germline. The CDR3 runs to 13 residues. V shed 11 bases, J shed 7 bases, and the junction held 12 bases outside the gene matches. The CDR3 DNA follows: TGTGCCGGCCAATCGCGGGGGTTCTATACGCAGTATTTT. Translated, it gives CAGQSRGFYTQYF.

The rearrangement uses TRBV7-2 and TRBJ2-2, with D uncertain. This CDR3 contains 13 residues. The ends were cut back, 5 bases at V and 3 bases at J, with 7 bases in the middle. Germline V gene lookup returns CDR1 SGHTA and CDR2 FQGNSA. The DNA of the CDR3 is TGTGCCAGCAGCCCCCGGTACACCGGGGAGCTGTTTTTT. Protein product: CASSPRYTGELFF.

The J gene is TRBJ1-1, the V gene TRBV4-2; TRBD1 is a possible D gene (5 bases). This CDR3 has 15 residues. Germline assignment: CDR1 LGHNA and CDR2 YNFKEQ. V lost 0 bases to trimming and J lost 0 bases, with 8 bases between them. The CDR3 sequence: CASSQEATVNTEAFF. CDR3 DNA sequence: TGTGCCAGCAGCCAAGAGGCGACAGTGAACACTGAAGCTTTCTTT.

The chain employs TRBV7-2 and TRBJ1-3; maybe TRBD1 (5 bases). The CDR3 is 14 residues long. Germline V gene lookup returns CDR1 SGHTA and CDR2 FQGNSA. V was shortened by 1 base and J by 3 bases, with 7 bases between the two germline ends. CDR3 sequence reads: CASSLGGSGNTIYF. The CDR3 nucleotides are TGTGCCAGCAGCTTAGGGGGGAGTGGAAACACCATATATTTT.

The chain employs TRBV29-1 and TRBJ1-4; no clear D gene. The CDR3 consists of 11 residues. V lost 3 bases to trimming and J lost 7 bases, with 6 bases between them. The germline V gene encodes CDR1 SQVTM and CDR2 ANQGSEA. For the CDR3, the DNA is TGCAGCGTTGACGCGTCTGAAAAACTGTTTTTT. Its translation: CSVDASEKLFF.

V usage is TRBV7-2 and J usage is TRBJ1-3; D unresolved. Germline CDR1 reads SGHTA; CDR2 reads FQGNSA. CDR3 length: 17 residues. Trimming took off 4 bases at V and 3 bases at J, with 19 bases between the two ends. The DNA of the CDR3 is TGTGCCAGCAGCTCACTAGGACGGACCGCTATTGGAAACACCATATATTTT. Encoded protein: CASSSLGRTAIGNTIYF.

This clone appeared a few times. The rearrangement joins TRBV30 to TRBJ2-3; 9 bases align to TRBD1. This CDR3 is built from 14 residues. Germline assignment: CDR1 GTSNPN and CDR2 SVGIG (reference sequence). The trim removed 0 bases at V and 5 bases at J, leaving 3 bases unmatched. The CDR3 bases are TGTGCCTGGAGTGTACAGGGGGCCGGAGATACGCAGTATTTT. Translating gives CAWSVQGAGDTQYF.

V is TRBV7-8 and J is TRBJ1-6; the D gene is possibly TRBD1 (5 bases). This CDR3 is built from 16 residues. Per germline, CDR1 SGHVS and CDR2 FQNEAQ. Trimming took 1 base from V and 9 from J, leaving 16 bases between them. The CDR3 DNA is TGTGCCAGCAGCTTAGAGGGCGCAGGGATTTCTTCACCCCTCCACTTT. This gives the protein CASSLEGAGISSPLHF.

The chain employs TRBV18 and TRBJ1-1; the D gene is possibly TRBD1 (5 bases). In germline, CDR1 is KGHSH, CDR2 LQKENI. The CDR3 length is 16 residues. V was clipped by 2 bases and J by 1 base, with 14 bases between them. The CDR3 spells CASSPINRGENTEAFF. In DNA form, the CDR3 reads TGTGCCAGCTCACCAATAAATAGAGGGGAGAACACTGAAGCTTTCTTT. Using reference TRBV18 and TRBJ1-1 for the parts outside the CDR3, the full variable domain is NAGVMQNPRHLVRRRGQEARLRCSPMKGHSHVYWYRQLPEEGLKFMVYLQKENIIDESGMPKERFSAEFPKEGPSILRIQQVVRGDSAAYFCASSPINRGENTEAFFGQGTRLTVV.

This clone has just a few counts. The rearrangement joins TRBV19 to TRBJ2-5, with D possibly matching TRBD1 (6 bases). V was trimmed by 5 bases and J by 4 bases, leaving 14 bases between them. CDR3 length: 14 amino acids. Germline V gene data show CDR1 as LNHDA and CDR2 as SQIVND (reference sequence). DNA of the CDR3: TGTGCCAGTAGTCTTTTTGGCAGGGGAGAGACCCAGTACTTC. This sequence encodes CASSLFGRGETQYF.

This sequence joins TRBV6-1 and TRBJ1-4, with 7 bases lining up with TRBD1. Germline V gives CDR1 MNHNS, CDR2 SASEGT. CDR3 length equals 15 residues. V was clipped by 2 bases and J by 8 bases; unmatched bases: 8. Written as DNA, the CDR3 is TGTGCCAGCAGTGAACCGACAGGGCGAGGAGAAAAACTGTTTTTT. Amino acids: CASSEPTGRGEKLFF.

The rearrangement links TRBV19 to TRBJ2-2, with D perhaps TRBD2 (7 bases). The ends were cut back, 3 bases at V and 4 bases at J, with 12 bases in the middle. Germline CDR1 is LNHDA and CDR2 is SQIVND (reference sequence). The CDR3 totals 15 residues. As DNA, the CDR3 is TGTGCCAGTAGTATCGCGGGGGCGAGCACCGGGGAGCTGTTTTTT. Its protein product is CASSIAGASTGELFF.

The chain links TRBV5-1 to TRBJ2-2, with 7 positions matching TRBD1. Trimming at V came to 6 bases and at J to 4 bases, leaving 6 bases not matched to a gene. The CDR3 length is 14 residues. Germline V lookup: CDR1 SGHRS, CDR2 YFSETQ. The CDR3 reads CASTSGQATGELFF. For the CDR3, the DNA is TGCGCCAGCACCTCAGGACAGGCCACCGGGGAGCTGTTTTTT.

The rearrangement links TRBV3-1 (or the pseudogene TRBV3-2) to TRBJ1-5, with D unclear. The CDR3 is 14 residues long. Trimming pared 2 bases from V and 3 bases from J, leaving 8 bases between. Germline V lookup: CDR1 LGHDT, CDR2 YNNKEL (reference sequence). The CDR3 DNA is TGTGCCAGCAGCCAAAGTGCGGCCAATCAGCCCCAGCATTTT. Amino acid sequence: CASSQSAANQPQHF.

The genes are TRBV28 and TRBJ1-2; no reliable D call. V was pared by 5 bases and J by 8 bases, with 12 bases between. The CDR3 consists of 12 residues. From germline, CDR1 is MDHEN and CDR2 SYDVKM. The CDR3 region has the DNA TGTGCCAGCAGTCGCTACATTGAGGGCTACACCTTC. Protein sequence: CASSRYIEGYTF.

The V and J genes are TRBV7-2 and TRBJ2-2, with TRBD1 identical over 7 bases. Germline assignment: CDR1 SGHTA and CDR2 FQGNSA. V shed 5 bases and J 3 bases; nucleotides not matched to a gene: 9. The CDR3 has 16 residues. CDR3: CASSKVGTADTGELFF. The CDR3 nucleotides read TGTGCCAGCAGCAAAGTAGGGACAGCCGACACCGGGGAGCTGTTTTTT.

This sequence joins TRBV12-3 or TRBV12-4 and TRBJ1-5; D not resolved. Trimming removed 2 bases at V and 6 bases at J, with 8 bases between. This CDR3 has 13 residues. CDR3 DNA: TGTGCCAGCAGTTTATCCAGGACTCAGCCCCAGCATTTT. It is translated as CASSLSRTQPQHF.